These 25 T cell receptor beta chains originate from one sample sequenced in a study of identical twins. TCRdb itself ran the 5' RACE reads through MiXCR, one entry per CDR3 protein. The sample holds about 530,000 distinct CDR3 sequences; 20% to 25% are singletons and the top ten take approximately 0.48%. These same data were also listed under a study on yellow fever vaccine responses in identical twins.

Sequencing was performed on CD4+ T cells sorted from blood. These receptors all come from a young woman in good health.

V usage is TRBV7-9 and J usage is TRBJ1-1, with no clear D. Deletions cut 8 bases from V and 4 bases from J, with 14 bases between. CDR1 is SEHNR and CDR2 is FQNEAQ in the germline V gene (reference sequence). CDR3 length: 13 residues. The CDR3: CASHDREATEAFF. CDR3 coding DNA: TGTGCCAGCCATGACCGCGAAGCCACTGAAGCTTTCTTT. The full variable domain, in which reference TRBV7-9 and TRBJ1-1 provide the parts outside the CDR3, is DTGVSQNPRHKITKRGQNVTFRCDPISEHNRLYWYRQTLGQGPEFLTYFQNEAQLEKSRLLSDRFSAERPKGSFSTLEIQRTEQGDSAMYLCASHDREATEAFFGQGTRLTVV.

The chain recombines TRBV3-1 with TRBJ1-1; D is unclear. Germline V gives CDR1 LGHDT, CDR2 YNNKEL (reference sequence). V was clipped by 0 bases and J by 2 bases, with 10 bases between them. The CDR3 spans 15 residues. The CDR3 region is CASSQEGTLNTEAFF. In DNA, the CDR3 is TGTGCCAGCAGCCAAGAAGGTACCCTTAACACTGAAGCTTTCTTT.

This clonotype showed up just a few times. The chain links TRBV27 to TRBJ2-5, with unresolved D. The CDR3 covers 14 residues. Trimming pared 6 bases from V and 7 bases from J, leaving 18 bases between. Germline assignment: CDR1 MNHEY and CDR2 SMNVEV (reference sequence). CDR3 sequence (DNA): TGTGCCAGCAGCTCCACAGTACCCGTTGGGACCCAGTACTTC. Amino acid sequence: CASSSTVPVGTQYF.

The chain uses TRBV25-1 and TRBJ1-4; D may be TRBD1 (5 bases). Trimming shortened V by 3 bases and J by 2 bases, and 16 bases separated the two germline ends. CDR1 and CDR2 from the germline V gene are MGHDK and SYGVNS. CDR3 size: 17 residues. Here the CDR3 reads CASSEGRRGGTNEKLFF. The CDR3 DNA sequence: TGTGCCAGCAGTGAGGGAAGACGGGGCGGTACTAATGAAAAACTGTTTTTT.

V gene TRBV12-3 or TRBV12-4 combines with J gene TRBJ1-2, with D tentatively TRBD1 (6 bases). With 6 bases removed from V and 5 bases from J, the gap between germline ends came to 16 bases. CDR3 size: 14 residues. DNA for the CDR3: TGTGCCAGCAGCGAAGAACAGGGATGGTATGGCTACACCTTC. Protein: CASSEEQGWYGYTF.

This clonotype was observed a handful of times. The chain couples TRBV25-1 to TRBJ2-1; no definite D call. Trimming shortened V by 4 bases and J by 9 bases, and 16 bases separated the two germline ends. The CDR3 has 14 amino acids. Per the germline V gene, CDR1 is MGHDK and CDR2 is SYGVNS. The CDR3 DNA sequence: TGTGCCAGCAGTGCCCCCCCGGTGGGGTTTGAGCAGTTCTTC. Encoded protein: CASSAPPVGFEQFF.

The genes are TRBV29-1 and TRBJ1-1; 7 bases align to TRBD1. Germline CDR1 SQVTM, CDR2 ANQGSEA. With 6 bases clipped from V and 4 bases from J, the junction kept 8 bases outside the gene matches. The CDR3 contains 13 residues. The DNA of the CDR3 is TGCAGCGTCCACAGACAGGGTGTCACTGAAGCTTTCTTT. Its translation: CSVHRQGVTEAFF.

This chain uses TRBV20-1 with TRBJ2-1; D may be TRBD1 (6 bases). Between the trimmed V and J ends, which lost 4 bases and 7 bases, there was a span of 14 bases. Germline CDR1 is DFQATT and CDR2 is SNEGSKA (reference sequence). The CDR3 totals 13 residues. CDR3 protein: CSANHRVGNEQFF. DNA for the CDR3: TGCAGTGCTAATCACAGGGTGGGTAATGAGCAGTTCTTC.

The chain is built from TRBV12-3 or TRBV12-4 and TRBJ2-3; 11 bases line up with TRBD2. The CDR3 is made up of 14 amino acids. The trim removed 6 bases at V and 6 bases at J, leaving 5 bases unmatched. CDR3 sequence (DNA): TGTGCCAGCAGGCTAGCGGGGGGCATGGATACGCAGTATTTT. Translation gives CASRLAGGMDTQYF.

V usage is TRBV5-1 and J usage is TRBJ2-5; D tentatively fits TRBD1 or TRBD2 (7 bases each). The CDR3 is 15 amino acids. Germline V gives CDR1 SGHRS, CDR2 YFSETQ. Trimming cost V 0 bases and J 4 bases, with 13 bases left between them. The CDR3 region is CASSLAAGGGETQYF. DNA for the CDR3: TGCGCCAGCAGCTTGGCTGCAGGGGGGGGAGAGACCCAGTACTTC.

This clonotype was detected a few times. The chain has TRBV19 and TRBJ2-3, with D unresolved. Germline CDR1 is LNHDA and CDR2 is SQIVND (reference sequence). Trimming took off 3 bases at V and 3 bases at J, with 13 bases between the two ends. The CDR3 runs 15 residues. The CDR3 protein is CASSIRLQSTDTQYF. The CDR3 region has the DNA TGTGCCAGTAGTATCCGTCTACAGTCAACAGATACGCAGTATTTT.

The V call is TRBV11-2, the J call TRBJ2-4; unclear D gene. Trimming took off 2 bases at V and 1 base at J, with 6 bases between the two ends. From germline, CDR1 is SGHAT and CDR2 FQNNGV. The length of the CDR3 is 14 residues. The CDR3 nucleotides read TGTGCCAGCAGCTTATCCGGGGCCAAAAACATTCAGTACTTC. As protein: CASSLSGAKNIQYF.

The chain joins TRBV5-8 to TRBJ2-4, with D uncertain. V was clipped by 1 base and J by 8 bases, with 1 base between them. The CDR3 totals 10 residues. Per the germline V gene, CDR1 is SGHTS and CDR2 is YDEGEE. The CDR3 here is CASSLHIQYF. The CDR3 region has the DNA TGTGCCAGCAGCTTGCACATTCAGTACTTC.

V and J are TRBV5-1 and TRBJ2-1, with 10 bases matching TRBD2. Germline trimming cut 7 bases from V and 4 bases from J; bases unmatched to any gene: 5. The germline CDR1 and CDR2 sequences are SGHRS and YFSETQ. The CDR3 is made up of 14 amino acids. In DNA form, the CDR3 reads TGCGCCAGCCAGCGGGAGGGCCGATACAATGAGCAGTTCTTC. Protein product: CASQREGRYNEQFF.

The chain is built from TRBV29-1 and TRBJ1-1, with 8 bases fitting TRBD1. CDR3 size: 13 residues. The germline V gene encodes CDR1 SQVTM and CDR2 ANQGSEA. V lost 6 bases and J lost 1; bases outside the gene matches: 4. The chain's CDR3 is CSVLGTGNTEAFF. The CDR3, as DNA: TGCAGCGTCCTTGGGACAGGGAACACTGAAGCTTTCTTT.

Only a few counts were recorded for this clonotype. The J gene is TRBJ2-3, the V gene TRBV27; the D gene is possibly TRBD2 (5 bases). From germline, CDR1 is MNHEY and CDR2 SMNVEV (reference sequence). The CDR3 has 13 amino acids. Trimming removed 8 bases from V and 0 bases from J, with 9 bases in between. The CDR3 sequence is CASGRGSTDTQYF. CDR3 nucleotides: TGTGCCAGCGGGCGCGGGAGCACAGATACGCAGTATTTT.

This chain connects TRBV12-3 or TRBV12-4 to TRBJ2-5; D is tentatively TRBD1 or TRBD2 (5 bases each). This CDR3 region has 15 residues. The V and J ends lost 5 bases and 5 bases respectively, with 18 bases between them. CDR3 bases: TGTGCCAGCAGTGGGGGACCCAGGTTGGGGGAGACCCAGTACTTC. It translates to CASSGGPRLGETQYF.

The J gene is TRBJ1-1, the V gene TRBV20-1; D gene uncertain. The CDR3 is 11 residues long. V gave up 4 bases and J gave up 7 bases, with 10 bases separating them. Germline V gene lookup returns CDR1 DFQATT and CDR2 SNEGSKA (reference sequence). CDR3 region: CSAMVYGEAFF. The CDR3 DNA reads as TGCAGTGCTATGGTATATGGTGAAGCTTTCTTT.

The count of this clonotype is one. The V and J genes are TRBV19 and TRBJ2-1, with D perhaps TRBD2 (6 bases). With 4 bases removed from V and 7 bases from J, the gap between germline ends came to 20 bases. The CDR3 is made up of 16 amino acids. Germline V lookup: CDR1 LNHDA, CDR2 SQIVND (reference sequence). Here the CDR3 reads CASSSGASTGRNEQFF. The DNA of the CDR3 is TGTGCCAGTAGTAGCGGGGCTAGCACGGGGAGGAATGAGCAGTTCTTC. Together with reference TRBV19 and TRBJ2-1, the CDR3 gives the full variable domain: DGGITQSPKYLFRKEGQNVTLSCEQNLNHDAMYWYRQDPGQGLRLIYYSQIVNDFQKGDIAEGYSVSREKKESFPLTVTSAQKNPTAFYLCASSSGASTGRNEQFFGPGTRLTVL.

This rearrangement joins TRBV15 to TRBJ1-2, with 9 positions matching TRBD1. The CDR3 is 15 amino acids. The germline CDR1 and CDR2 sequences are LNHNV and YYDKDF (reference sequence). Germline trimming cut 0 bases from V and 7 bases from J; bases unmatched to any gene: 6. CDR3 in amino acids: CATSREGGQGFGYTF. CDR3 nucleotides: TGTGCCACCAGCAGAGAAGGAGGACAGGGGTTTGGCTACACCTTC.

The chain is built from TRBV3-1 and TRBJ2-6; D unresolved. In germline, CDR1 is LGHDT, CDR2 YNNKEL (reference sequence). CDR3 length equals 17 residues. Trimming removed 2 bases at V and 0 bases at J, with 11 bases between. For the CDR3, the DNA is TGTGCCAGCAGCCAATCTTACGGTTCCTCTGGGGCCAACGTCCTGACTTTC. Residues: CASSQSYGSSGANVLTF.

This clonotype appeared a few times. V is TRBV15 and J is TRBJ2-3; 7 nucleotides agree with TRBD2. The V and J ends lost 5 bases and 2 bases, in that order; junction bases with no gene match: 4. CDR1 is LNHNV and CDR2 is YYDKDF in the germline V gene (reference sequence). CDR3 length: 14 residues. In DNA form, the CDR3 reads TGTGCCACCAGCGCGGGAGTAAACACAGATACGCAGTATTTT. It translates to CATSAGVNTDTQYF.

This clonotype was counted between two and nine times. This sequence joins TRBV6-5 and TRBJ1-5; a weak D match, TRBD1 (5 bases). The V and J ends lost 0 bases and 0 bases respectively, with 6 bases between them. There are 15 residues in the CDR3. From germline, CDR1 is MNHEY and CDR2 SVGAGI. The CDR3 DNA reads TGTGCCAGCAGTTACTCGGGGGGTAGCAATCAGCCCCAGCATTTT. Protein product: CASSYSGGSNQPQHF.

This clonotype was picked up a small number of times. This sequence joins TRBV12-3 or TRBV12-4 and TRBJ1-6; D is ambiguous. Deletions cut 0 bases from V and 9 bases from J, with 9 bases between. The CDR3 spans 14 residues. CDR3 DNA sequence: TGTGCCAGCAGTTTAGCCTCGGTCCCTTCACCCCTCCACTTT. Its translation is CASSLASVPSPLHF.

This clonotype turned up a few times. The V call is TRBV10-3, the J call TRBJ1-4; 10 bases fit TRBD1. With V trimmed by 9 bases and J by 6 bases, 7 bases remained unmatched. Germline-derived CDR1 and CDR2 are ENHRY and SYGVKD. CDR3 size: 14 residues. The CDR3 spells CAIRPGTGDEKLFF. The CDR3, as DNA: TGTGCCATTCGACCCGGGACAGGGGATGAAAAACTGTTTTTT.